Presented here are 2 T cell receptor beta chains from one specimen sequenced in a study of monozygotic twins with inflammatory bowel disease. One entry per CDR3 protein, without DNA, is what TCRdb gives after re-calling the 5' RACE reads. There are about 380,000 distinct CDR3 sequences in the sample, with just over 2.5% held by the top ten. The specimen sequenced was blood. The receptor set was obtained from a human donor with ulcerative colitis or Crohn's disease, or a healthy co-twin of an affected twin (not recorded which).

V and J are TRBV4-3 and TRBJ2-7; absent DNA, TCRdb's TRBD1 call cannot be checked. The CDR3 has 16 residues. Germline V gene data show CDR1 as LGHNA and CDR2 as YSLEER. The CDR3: CASSQEHRGGSYEQYF.

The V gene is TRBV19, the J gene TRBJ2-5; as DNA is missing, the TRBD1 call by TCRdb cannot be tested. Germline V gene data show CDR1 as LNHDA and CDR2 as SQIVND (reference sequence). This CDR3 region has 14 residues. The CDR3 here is CASSGRDRVETQYF.